Listed below are T cell receptor beta chains from one sample, sequenced in a study of blood T cells in healthy people across ages. TCRdb reanalysed the 5' RACE reads using MiXCR and keeps one entry per CDR3 protein. The data contain about 930,000 distinct CDR3 sequences, roughly 28% of them seen just once; the ten biggest clones take up about 10%. This sample was shared with a second study, whose subject was T cells of mothers and their children.

The sample comprised blood. The receptors originated from a woman between 40 and 55 years old in good health. Each CDR3 is given with its conserved first and last residue. D genes are given only for firm matches. Where a row states a size, it is once, few, many or the class of an expanded clone; other rows omit it.

j_call	clone_size	d_call	v_call	cdr3_nt	cdr3_aa
TRBJ2-7	many	NA	TRBV10-3	TGTGCCGCACAGGGTTCGAACTACGAGCAGTACTTC	CAAQGSNYEQYF
TRBJ2-7	NA	NA	TRBV7-2	TGTGCCAGCAGCTGGTCCCCGGGGGGCGGCGAGCAGTACTTC	CASSWSPGGGEQYF
TRBJ2-7	NA	NA	TRBV7-9	TGTGCCAGCAGCATGGGACTTCGCGAGCAGTACTTC	CASSMGLREQYF
TRBJ1-5	many	NA	TRBV7-2	TGTGCCAGCAGCATCCAGAGCAATCAGCCCCAGCATTTT	CASSIQSNQPQHF
TRBJ1-2	few	NA	TRBV7-8	TGTGCCAGCAGCTTAGCGGGAGGGACTCAGATTACCTATGGCTACACCTTC	CASSLAGGTQITYGYTF
TRBJ1-1	NA	NA	TRBV5-1	TGCGCCAGCAGCTTGACGGGGTTAGAGGGTGGAGCTTTCTTT	CASSLTGLEGGAFF
TRBJ2-5	many	NA	TRBV28	TGTGCCAGCAGTCAGGTTTGGGCGCAAGAGACCCAGTACTTC	CASSQVWAQETQYF
TRBJ1-2	NA	NA	TRBV7-8	TGTGCCAGCAGACGTTCTCCCCAGGGAGGCTATGGCTACACCTTC	CASRRSPQGGYGYTF
TRBJ1-1	few	TRBD1	TRBV6-6	TGTGCCAGCAGTAAATCGACAGGGGCCACTGAAGCTTTCTTT	CASSKSTGATEAFF
TRBJ2-7	many	TRBD1	TRBV6-1	TGTGCCAGCAGTAAGCACAGGGGCGGCTACGAGCAGTACTTC	CASSKHRGGYEQYF
TRBJ1-6	NA	TRBD1	TRBV28	TGTGCCAGCAGTCCCCTTAGTGTGACAGGGTTAAATTCACCCCTCCACTTT	CASSPLSVTGLNSPLHF
TRBJ2-7	NA	TRBD2	TRBV6-4	TGTGCCAGCAGTGACACCCGAGCGGGGGGTTGGGATGAGCAGTACTTC	CASSDTRAGGWDEQYF
TRBJ2-5	once	NA	TRBV4-1	TGCGCCAGCAGAGGGCGAGAGACCCAGTACTTC	CASRGRETQYF
TRBJ1-1	NA	NA	TRBV12-3/TRBV12-4	TGTGCCAGCAGCCCGACGGGCCCAAGAGGGACTGAAGCTTTCTTT	CASSPTGPRGTEAFF
TRBJ2-7	NA	NA	TRBV27	TGTGCCAGCAGTTTCTTCCGACAGGACGACTCCTACGAGCAGTACTTC	CASSFFRQDDSYEQYF
TRBJ2-7	many	TRBD2	TRBV5-1	TGCGCCAGCACCTCGGGGGGGCCCAGATACGAGCAGTACTTC	CASTSGGPRYEQYF
TRBJ1-1	few	NA	TRBV3-1	TGTGCCAGCAGCCCCCTGGTGGGGAATACTGAAGCTTTCTTT	CASSPLVGNTEAFF
TRBJ2-7	many	NA	TRBV24-1	TGTGCCACCAGTGGTATAGGGATGGGCGAGCAGTACTTC	CATSGIGMGEQYF
TRBJ1-1	NA	NA	TRBV7-9	TGTGCCAGCAGCAGTAGGGTTCCGGGGAACACTGAAGCTTTCTTT	CASSSRVPGNTEAFF
TRBJ1-2	few	TRBD1	TRBV14	TGTGCCAGCAGCCTAACAGGGGTGGGCTATGGCTACACCTTC	CASSLTGVGYGYTF
TRBJ2-5	NA	NA	TRBV7-2	TGTGCCAGCAGCCTAGGTCTGGCAGGGACCCAGTACTTC	CASSLGLAGTQYF
TRBJ2-3	NA	NA	TRBV20-1	TGCAGCGGGGATCGAGATACGCAGTATTTT	CSGDRDTQYF